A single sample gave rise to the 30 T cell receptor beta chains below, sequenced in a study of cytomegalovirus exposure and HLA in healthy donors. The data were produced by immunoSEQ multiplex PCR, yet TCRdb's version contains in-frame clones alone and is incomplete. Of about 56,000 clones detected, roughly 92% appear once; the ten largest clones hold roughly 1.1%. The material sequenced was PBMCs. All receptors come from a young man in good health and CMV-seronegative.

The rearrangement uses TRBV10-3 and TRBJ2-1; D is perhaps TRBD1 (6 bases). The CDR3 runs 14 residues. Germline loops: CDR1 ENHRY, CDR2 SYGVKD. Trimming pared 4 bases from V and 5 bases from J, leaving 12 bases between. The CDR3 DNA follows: TGTGCCATCAGTGGGGGGCCCCAAGACAATGAGCAGTTCTTC. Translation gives CAISGGPQDNEQFF.

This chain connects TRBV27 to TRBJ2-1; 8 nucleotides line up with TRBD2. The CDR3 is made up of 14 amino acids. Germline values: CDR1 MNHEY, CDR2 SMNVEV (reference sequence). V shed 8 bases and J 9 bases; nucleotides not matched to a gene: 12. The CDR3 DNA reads TGTGCCAGCTGGCGGGCGGGAGGTCGAGGTGAGCAGTTCTTC. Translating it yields CASWRAGGRGEQFF.

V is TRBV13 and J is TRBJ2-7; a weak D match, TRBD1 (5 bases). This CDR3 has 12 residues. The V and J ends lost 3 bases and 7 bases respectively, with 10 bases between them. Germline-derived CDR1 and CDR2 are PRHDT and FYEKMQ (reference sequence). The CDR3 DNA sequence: TGTGCCAGCAGCTTGGACACGGCGGAGCAGTACTTC. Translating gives CASSLDTAEQYF. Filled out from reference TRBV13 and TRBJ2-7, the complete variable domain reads AAGVIQSPRHLIKEKRETATLKCYPIPRHDTVYWYQQGPGQDPQFLISFYEKMQSDKGSIPDRFSAQQFSDYHSELNMSSLELGDSALYFCASSLDTAEQYFGPGTRLTVT.

The CDR3 DNA reads as TGTGCCAGCAGACGACGGGGGGTCTATGGCTACACCTTC. It is translated as CASRRRGVYGYTF. The chain is built from TRBV6-6 and TRBJ1-2, with D perhaps TRBD1 (5 bases). The length of the CDR3 is 13 residues. Germline lookup yields CDR1 MNHNY and CDR2 SVGAGI (reference sequence). Between the trimmed V and J ends, which lost 6 bases and 4 bases, there was a span of 12 bases.

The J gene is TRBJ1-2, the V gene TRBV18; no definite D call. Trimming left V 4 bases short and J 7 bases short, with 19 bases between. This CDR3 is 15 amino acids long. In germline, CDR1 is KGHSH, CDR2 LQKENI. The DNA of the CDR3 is TGTGCCAGCTCACGACCGAATGGGAGGTTTGGTGGCTACACCTTC. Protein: CASSRPNGRFGGYTF.

In DNA form, the CDR3 reads TGTGCCAGCACCCGACCGGGACTAGCGGGAGATGGGCAGTTCTTC. As protein: CASTRPGLAGDGQFF. The rearrangement joins TRBV27 to TRBJ2-1; 14 nucleotides align to TRBD2. This CDR3 region has 15 residues. J was trimmed by 12 bases and V by 7 bases; bases with no gene match: 11. Germline values: CDR1 MNHEY, CDR2 SMNVEV (reference sequence).

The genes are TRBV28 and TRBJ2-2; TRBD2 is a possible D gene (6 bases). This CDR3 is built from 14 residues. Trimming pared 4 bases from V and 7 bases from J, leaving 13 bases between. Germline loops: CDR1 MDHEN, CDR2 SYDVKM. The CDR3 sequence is CASSSGGGVGELFF. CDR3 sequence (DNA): TGTGCCAGCAGTTCCGGTGGCGGGGTCGGGGAGCTGTTTTTT.

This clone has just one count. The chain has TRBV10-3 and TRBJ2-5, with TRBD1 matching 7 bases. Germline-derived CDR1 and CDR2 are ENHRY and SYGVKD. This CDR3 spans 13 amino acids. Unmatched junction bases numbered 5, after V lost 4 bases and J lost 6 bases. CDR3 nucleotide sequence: TGTGCCATCAGTGGACAGGGAAGGAAGACCCAGTACTTC. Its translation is CAISGQGRKTQYF.

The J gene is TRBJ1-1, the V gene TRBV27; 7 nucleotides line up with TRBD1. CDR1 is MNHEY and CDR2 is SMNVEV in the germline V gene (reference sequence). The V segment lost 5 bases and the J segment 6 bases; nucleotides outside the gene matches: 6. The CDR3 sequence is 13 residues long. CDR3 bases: TGTGCCAGCAGTCCTGCCACAGGGGCTGAAGCTTTCTTT. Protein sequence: CASSPATGAEAFF.

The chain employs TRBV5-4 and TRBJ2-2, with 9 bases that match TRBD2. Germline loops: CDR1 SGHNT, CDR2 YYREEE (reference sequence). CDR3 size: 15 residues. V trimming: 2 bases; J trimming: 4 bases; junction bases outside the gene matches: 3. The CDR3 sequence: CASSFLAGSTGELFF. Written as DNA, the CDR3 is TGTGCCAGCAGCTTCCTAGCGGGGTCCACCGGGGAGCTGTTTTTT.

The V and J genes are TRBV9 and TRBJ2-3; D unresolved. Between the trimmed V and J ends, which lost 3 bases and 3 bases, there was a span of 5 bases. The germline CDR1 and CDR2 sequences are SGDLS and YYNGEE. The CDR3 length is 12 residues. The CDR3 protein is CASSATTDTQYF. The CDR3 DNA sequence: TGTGCCAGCAGCGCGACTACAGATACGCAGTATTTT.

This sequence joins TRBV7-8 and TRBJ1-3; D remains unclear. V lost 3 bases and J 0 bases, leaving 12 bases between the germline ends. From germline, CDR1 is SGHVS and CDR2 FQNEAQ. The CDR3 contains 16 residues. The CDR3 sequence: CASSFFSRGSGNTIYF. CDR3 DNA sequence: TGTGCCAGCAGCTTCTTCTCGCGCGGCTCTGGAAACACCATATATTTT.

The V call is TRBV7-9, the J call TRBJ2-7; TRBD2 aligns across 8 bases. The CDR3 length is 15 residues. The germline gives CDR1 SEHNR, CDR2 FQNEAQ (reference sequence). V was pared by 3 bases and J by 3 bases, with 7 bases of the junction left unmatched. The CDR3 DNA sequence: TGTGCCAGCAGCTTCGGAAGCGGGGGATACTACGAGCAGTACTTC. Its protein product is CASSFGSGGYYEQYF.

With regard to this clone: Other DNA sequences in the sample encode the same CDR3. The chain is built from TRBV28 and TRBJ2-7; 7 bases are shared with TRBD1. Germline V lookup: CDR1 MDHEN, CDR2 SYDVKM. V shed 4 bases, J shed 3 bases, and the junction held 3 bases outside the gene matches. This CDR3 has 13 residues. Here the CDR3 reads CASSSGQSYEQYF. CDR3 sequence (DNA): TGTGCCAGCAGTTCGGGACAGAGCTACGAGCAGTACTTC. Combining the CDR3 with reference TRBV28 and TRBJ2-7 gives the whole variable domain DVKVTQSSRYLVKRTGEKVFLECVQDMDHENMFWYRQDPGLGLRLIYFSYDVKMKEKGDIPEGYSVSREKKERFSLILESASTNQTSMYLCASSSGQSYEQYFGPGTRLTVT.

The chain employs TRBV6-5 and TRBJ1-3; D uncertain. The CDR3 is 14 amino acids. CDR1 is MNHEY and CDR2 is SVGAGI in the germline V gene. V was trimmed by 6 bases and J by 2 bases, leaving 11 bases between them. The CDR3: CASRPVGAGNTIYF. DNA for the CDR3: TGTGCCAGCAGACCCGTCGGGGCTGGAAACACCATATATTTT.

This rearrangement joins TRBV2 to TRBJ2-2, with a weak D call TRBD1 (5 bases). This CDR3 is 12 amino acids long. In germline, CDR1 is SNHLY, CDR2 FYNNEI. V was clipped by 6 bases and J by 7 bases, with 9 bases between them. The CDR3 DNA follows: TGTGCCAGCAGCCAGGGTTTCGGGGAGCTGTTTTTT. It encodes CASSQGFGELFF.

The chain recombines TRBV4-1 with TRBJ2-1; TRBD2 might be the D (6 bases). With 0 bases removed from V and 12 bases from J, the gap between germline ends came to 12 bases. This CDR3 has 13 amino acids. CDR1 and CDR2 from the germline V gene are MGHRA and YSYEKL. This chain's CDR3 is CASSQDKGTVQFF. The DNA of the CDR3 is TGCGCCAGCAGCCAAGACAAGGGGACTGTGCAGTTCTTC.

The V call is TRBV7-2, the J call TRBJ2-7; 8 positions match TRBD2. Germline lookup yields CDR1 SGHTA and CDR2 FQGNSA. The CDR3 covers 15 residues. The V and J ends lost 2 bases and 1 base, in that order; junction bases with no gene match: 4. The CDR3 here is CASSLHAGGSYEQYF. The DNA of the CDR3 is TGTGCCAGCAGCTTACACGCGGGAGGTTCCTACGAGCAGTACTTC.

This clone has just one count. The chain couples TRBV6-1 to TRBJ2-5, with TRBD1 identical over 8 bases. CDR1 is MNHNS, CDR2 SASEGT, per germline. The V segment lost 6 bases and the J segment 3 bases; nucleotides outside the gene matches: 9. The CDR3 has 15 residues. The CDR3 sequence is CASSEPDRAKETQYF. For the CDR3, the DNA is TGTGCCAGCAGCGAACCGGACAGGGCAAAAGAGACCCAGTACTTC.

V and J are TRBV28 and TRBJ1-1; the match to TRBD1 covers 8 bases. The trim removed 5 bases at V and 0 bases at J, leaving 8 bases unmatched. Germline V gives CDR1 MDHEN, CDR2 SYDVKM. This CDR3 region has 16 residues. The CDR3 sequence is CASSPITGGVNTEAFF. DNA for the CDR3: TGTGCCAGCAGTCCAATAACAGGGGGTGTGAACACTGAAGCTTTCTTT.

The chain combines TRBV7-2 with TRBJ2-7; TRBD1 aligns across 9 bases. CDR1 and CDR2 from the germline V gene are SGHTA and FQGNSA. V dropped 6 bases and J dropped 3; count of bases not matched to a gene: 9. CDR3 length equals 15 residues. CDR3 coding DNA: TGTGCCAGCAGGGGGACAGGGTTTGAAATCTACGAGCAGTACTTC. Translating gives CASRGTGFEIYEQYF.

The CDR3 sequence is CATSRQGTGRSTNEKLFF. The CDR3 nucleotides are TGTGCCACCAGCAGACAGGGGACAGGGCGATCAACTAATGAAAAACTGTTTTTT. The chain recombines TRBV15 with TRBJ1-4, with TRBD1 matching over 9 bases. V shed 2 bases, J shed 0 bases, and the junction held 7 bases outside the gene matches. The CDR3 runs 18 residues. In germline, CDR1 is LNHNV, CDR2 YYDKDF (reference sequence).

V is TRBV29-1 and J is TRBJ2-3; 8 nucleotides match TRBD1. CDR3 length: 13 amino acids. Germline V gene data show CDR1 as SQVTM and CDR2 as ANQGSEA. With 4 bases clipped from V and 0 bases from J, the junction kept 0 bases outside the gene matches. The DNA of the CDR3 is TGCAGCGTTGGGACAGGGAGCACAGATACGCAGTATTTT. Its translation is CSVGTGSTDTQYF.

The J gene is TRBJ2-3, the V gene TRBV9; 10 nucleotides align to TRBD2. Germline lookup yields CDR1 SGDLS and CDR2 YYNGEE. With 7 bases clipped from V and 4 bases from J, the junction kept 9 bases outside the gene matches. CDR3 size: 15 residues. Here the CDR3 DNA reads TGTGCCAGCGCCCTAGCGGGAGTTCGGGCAGATACGCAGTATTTT. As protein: CASALAGVRADTQYF.

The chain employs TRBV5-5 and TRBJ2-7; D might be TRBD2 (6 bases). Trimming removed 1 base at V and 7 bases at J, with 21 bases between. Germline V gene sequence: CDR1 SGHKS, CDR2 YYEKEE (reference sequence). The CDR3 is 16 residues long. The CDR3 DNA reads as TGTGCCAGCAGCTTGTCGGCCTTAAGGGACTGGGGGGAGCAGTACTTC. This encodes CASSLSALRDWGEQYF. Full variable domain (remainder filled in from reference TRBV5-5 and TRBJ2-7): DAGVTQSPTHLIKTRGQQVTLRCSPISGHKSVSWYQQVLGQGPQFIFQYYEKEERGRGNFPDRFSARQFPNYSSELNVNALLLGDSALYLCASSLSALRDWGEQYFGPGTRLTVT.

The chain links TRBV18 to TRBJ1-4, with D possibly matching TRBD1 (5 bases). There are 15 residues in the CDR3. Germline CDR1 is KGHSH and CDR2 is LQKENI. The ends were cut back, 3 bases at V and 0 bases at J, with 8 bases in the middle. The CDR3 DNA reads TGTGCCAGCTCACCTCGGGGGGCAACTAATGAAAAACTGTTTTTT. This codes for CASSPRGATNEKLFF.

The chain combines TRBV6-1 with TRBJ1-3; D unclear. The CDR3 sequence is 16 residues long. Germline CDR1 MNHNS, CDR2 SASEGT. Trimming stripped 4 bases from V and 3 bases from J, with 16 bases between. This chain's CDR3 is CASSGDPGYSGNTIYF. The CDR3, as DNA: TGTGCCAGCAGTGGCGACCCGGGGTATAGTGGAAACACCATATATTTT.

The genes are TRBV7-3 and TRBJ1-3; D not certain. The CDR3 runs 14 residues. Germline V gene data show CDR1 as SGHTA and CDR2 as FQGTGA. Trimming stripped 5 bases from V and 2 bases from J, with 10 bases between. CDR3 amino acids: CASSPTGTGNTIYF. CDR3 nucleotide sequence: TGTGCCAGCAGCCCTACCGGGACTGGAAACACCATATATTTT.

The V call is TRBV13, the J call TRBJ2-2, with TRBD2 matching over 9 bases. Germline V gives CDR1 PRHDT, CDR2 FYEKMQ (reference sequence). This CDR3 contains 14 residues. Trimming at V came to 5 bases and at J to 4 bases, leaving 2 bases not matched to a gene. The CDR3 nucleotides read TGTGCCAGCAGCCTTAGCGGGAGCACCGGGGAGCTGTTTTTT. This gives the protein CASSLSGSTGELFF. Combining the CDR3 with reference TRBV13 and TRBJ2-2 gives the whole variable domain AAGVIQSPRHLIKEKRETATLKCYPIPRHDTVYWYQQGPGQDPQFLISFYEKMQSDKGSIPDRFSAQQFSDYHSELNMSSLELGDSALYFCASSLSGSTGELFFGEGSRLTVL.

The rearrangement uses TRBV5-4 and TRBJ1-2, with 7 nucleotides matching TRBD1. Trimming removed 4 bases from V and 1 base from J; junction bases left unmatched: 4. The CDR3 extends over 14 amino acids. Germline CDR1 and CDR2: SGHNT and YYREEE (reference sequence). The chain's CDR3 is CASSAGQLNYGYTF. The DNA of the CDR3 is TGTGCCAGCAGCGCGGGACAGCTTAACTATGGCTACACCTTC.